This TCR beta chain was profiled in a study of T cell responses to AZD1222 COVID-19 vaccine (dated by TCRdb to the early 2020s). For the wider study: Because spike-specific TCR depth and breadth did not differ between the two schedules, AZD1222 recipients who got a second dose at roughly 4 weeks were pooled with those who got a second dose at roughly 12 weeks. A total of under 250 trial participants underwent TCR sequencing, of whom roughly 210 had received two doses of AZD1222 and 26 had received two doses of the MenACWY control vaccine. Trial participants were enrolled by age into 18-55, 56-69 and 70-plus year subgroups, with about 150, 28 and 57 TCR-sequenced participants respectively. General study outcomes and caveats: Nearly half of unique spike-specific TCRs reportedly recognized epitopes outside regions mutated in the B.1.351 and B.1.1.7 variants. The whole spike protein was spanned by vaccine-associated CD4 TCRs, and dominant responses were seen in regions 160-218 and 743-854. Participants were mostly white British and included more females than males, and it was suggested by the authors that clonal diversity may have been underestimated. Because no day 14 peak-response samples were available, repertoires were characterized only after the peak T cell response. Conclusions about previously exposed vaccinees were limited because only six or seven AZD1222 recipients were SARS-CoV-2 seropositive at baseline. The 56-69-year group was small, and its depth increase did not reach significance, likely because of low power. After two AZD1222 doses, spike-specific TCR breadth and depth were significantly higher than at day 0 and than in MenACWY recipients.

The CDR3 regions of human TCRbeta chains were analyzed by immunosequencing. The source study handled its data this way. Repertoire TCRs were matched against a reference library of SARS-CoV-2-specific TCRs generated with the MIRA antigen-specificity platform. Breadth was defined as the fraction of unique TCRs that were SARS-CoV-2-associated. Depth was defined as the fraction of total T cells that were SARS-CoV-2-associated. Each spike-specific TCR was assigned to its reactive spike region and to a CD4 or CD8 class using the MIRA data. Log10-transformed breadth and depth values were compared by one-way ANOVA with Sidak's multiple comparisons tests. The immuneACCESS repertoire file appears here via TCRdb, limited to in-frame rearrangements. These files lack a portion of the clones; in checked studies, under half of the deficit traces to unresolved V genes, and the cause of the others is not known. For V, J and clone size, that table is used; D and trimming come from the DNA. The sample records roughly 82,000 clones, about 85% of which are singletons. The ten largest account for about 13% of the sample.

This clone showed up just a few times. It lacks a known antigen. No base qualities exist here, and no much larger clone lies one base off it. Spanning cysteine to phenylalanine, the CDR3 consists of 12 amino acids. Here the CDR3 DNA is all that survives: 36 bases in frame from base 1. Per the germline V gene, MNHGY is the CDR1 and SAAAGT is the CDR2. A distance of 10 bases separates the germline ends of V and J, which lose 6 bases and 5 bases respectively. Sample time point, as interpreted from the label and publication: baseline before first vaccination. Samples from vaccinated people were obtained from the UK trials COV001 and COV002, which included a single-blind randomized controlled phase 2/3 trial of AZD1222 (ChAdOx1 nCoV-19) in healthy adults. For TCRbeta chain sequencing, PBMC samples were collected from trial participants at day 0 and at day 28 after the second dose.

The sample was peripheral blood, taken on day 0 of AZD1222 vaccination. The chain employs TRBV6-8 and TRBJ1-2; no D gene is confidently identified. The receptor was isolated from an adult in good health. The bases read TGTGCCAGCAGGTCAAGAGGGTATGGCTACACCTTC. The encoded protein is CASRSRGYGYTF.